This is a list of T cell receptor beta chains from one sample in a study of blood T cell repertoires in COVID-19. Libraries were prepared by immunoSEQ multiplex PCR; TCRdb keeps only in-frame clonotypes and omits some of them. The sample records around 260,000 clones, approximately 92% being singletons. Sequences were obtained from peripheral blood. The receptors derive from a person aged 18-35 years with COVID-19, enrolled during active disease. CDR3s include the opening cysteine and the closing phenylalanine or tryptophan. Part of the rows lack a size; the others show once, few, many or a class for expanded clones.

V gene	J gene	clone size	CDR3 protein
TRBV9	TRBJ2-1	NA	CASSVSPGTSGSREQFF
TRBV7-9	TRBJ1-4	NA	CASSLGSPGNEKLFF
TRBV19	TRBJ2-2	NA	CASSTGLALNTGELFF
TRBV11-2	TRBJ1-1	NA	CASSSLPGLNTEAFF
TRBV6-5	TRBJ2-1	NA	CASSYSGTSGKWIF
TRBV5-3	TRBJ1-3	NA	CARSLRGQGARGNTIYF
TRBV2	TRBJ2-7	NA	CASRREVDSYEQYF
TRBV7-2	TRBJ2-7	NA	CASSLGRYRGSYEQYF
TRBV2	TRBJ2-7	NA	CASSARKSNGEQYF
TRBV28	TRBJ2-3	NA	CASSLAGGPLDTQYF
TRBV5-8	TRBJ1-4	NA	CASSLAGGYEKLFF
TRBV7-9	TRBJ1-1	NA	CASSLVQGMNTEAFF
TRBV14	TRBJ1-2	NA	CASSQRTGYGYTF
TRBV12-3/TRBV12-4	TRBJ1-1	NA	CASSRGTEAFF
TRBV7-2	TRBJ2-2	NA	CASSLGQGNTGELFF
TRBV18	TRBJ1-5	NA	CASSPTDRGNQPQHF
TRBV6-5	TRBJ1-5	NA	CASSYSRQTQPQHF
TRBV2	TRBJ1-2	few	CASSEYGQITTYGYTF
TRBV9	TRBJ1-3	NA	CASSVGGVTGNTIYF
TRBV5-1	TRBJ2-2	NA	CASSLGQPNTGELFF
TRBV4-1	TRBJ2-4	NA	CASSQISGTVDIQYF
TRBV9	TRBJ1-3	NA	CASSLSGVSGNTIYF
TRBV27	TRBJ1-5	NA	CASSQDRDSNQPQHF
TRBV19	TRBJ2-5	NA	CASSTAPGQQETQYF
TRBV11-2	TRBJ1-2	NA	CASRRQGENYGYTF
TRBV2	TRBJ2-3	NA	CASSREKTDTQYF
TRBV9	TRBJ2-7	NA	CASSAGQSYEQYF
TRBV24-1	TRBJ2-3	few	CATSDRGTSGTDTQYF
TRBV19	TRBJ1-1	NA	CASSIQNRGQGGTEAFF
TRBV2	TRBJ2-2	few	CASSETGGNTGELFF
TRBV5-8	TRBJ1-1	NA	CASSLGSMDTEAFF
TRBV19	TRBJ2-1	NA	CASSAPIGTSGDNEQFF
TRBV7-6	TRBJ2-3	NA	CASSLLTGGPTDTQYF
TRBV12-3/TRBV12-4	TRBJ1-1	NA	CASNTGVNTEAFF
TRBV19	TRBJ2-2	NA	CASSIGGGRVTGELFF
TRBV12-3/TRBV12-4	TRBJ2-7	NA	CASGEAVRRRYF
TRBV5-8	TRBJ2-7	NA	CASSLAEQGAYEQYF
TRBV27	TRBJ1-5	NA	CASSLEGRVNQPQHF
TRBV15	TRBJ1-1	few	CATSRDGTGMVGEAFF
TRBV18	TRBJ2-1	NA	CASSRTEGDNEQFF
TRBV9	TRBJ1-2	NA	CASSVVGEWGYGYTF
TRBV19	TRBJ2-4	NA	CASSAPRTGGAQNIQYF
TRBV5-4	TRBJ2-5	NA	CASSGPGGGQETQYF
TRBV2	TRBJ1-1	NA	CASRTAGGRGDTEAFF
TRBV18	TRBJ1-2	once	CASSPVEGNYGYTF
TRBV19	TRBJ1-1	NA	CASRHREGNTEAFF